The rows below give T cell receptor beta chains drawn from one sample of a study of CD8 T cells in Susac syndrome. One entry per CDR3 protein, called by TCRdb with MiXCR from the immunoSEQ multiplex PCR reads. The table has around 300,000 distinct CDR3 sequences, about 91% seen once. The specimen was CD4+ T cells from PBMCs. These receptors all stem from a human donor with multiple sclerosis. The CDR3 runs from the conserved cysteine through the conserved F or W. Not all rows give a size; the values are once, few, many and, for expanded clones, a class.

clone_size,v_call,cdr3_aa
NA,TRBV18,CASSPIEGAFANTGELFF
NA,TRBV6-2/TRBV6-3,CASRGVSGEETQYF
NA,TRBV5-6,CASSLARTSGRAESTDTQYF
NA,TRBV29-1,CSGLGLTGVIQETQYF
NA,TRBV12-3/TRBV12-4,CASSQGAGQPQHF
once,TRBV4-1,CASSQESLAGTTGELFF
NA,TRBV12-3/TRBV12-4,CASSLTSHEQYF
NA,TRBV24-1,CATSGYRGEQFF
NA,TRBV12-3/TRBV12-4,CASSLLPTGSGQPQHF
NA,TRBV3-1,CASSQDGPFTSGRRYEQYF
NA,TRBV10-3,CAISGRASGDNEQFF
NA,TRBV20-1,CSARPPSTGESTTNGYGYTF
NA,TRBV5-1,CASSLEGGGYRLSEQYF
once,TRBV6-6,CASSATGGSGNTIYF
NA,TRBV25-1,CASSWDRDYEQYF
NA,TRBV14,CASSQDRYGRARNEQFF
few,TRBV3-1,CASSHRGSPLHF
NA,TRBV30,CAWSGVNEQFF
NA,TRBV19,CASSFSDSNTGELFF
once,TRBV6-1,CASSGIRDSKNTQYF
NA,TRBV19,CASSDRQGGNTEAFF
NA,TRBV6-2/TRBV6-3,CASSYREDSYNEQFF
NA,TRBV2,CASSGTGGGTGELFF
NA,TRBV5-4,CASSLGMGEKLFF
NA,TRBV5-6,CASSPTVTYGYTF
NA,TRBV18,CASSPGRGHDTEAFF
NA,TRBV20-1,CSASGGSNSPLHF